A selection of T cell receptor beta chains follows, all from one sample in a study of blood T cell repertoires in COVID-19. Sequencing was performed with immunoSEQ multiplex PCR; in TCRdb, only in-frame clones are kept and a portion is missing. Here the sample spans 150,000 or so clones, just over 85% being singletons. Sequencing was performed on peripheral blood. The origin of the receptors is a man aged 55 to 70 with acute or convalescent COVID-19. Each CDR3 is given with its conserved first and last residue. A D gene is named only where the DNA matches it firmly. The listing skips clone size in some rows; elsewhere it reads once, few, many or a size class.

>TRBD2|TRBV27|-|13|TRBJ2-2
TGTGCCAGCAGCCCTAGCGGGATAGGGGAGCTGTTTTTT
CASSPSGIGELFF
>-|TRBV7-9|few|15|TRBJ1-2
TGTGCCAGCAGCTCAGCCATAGGAGGCCACTATGGCTACACCTTC
CASSSAIGGHYGYTF
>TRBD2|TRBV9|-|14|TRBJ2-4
TGTGCCAGCAGCGGTAGCGGGAGTGGGGACATTCAGTACTTC
CASSGSGSGDIQYF
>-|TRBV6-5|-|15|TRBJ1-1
TGTGCCAGCAGTTTCGGGGGGTTAGATTCGGGTGGAGCTTTCTTT
CASSFGGLDSGGAFF
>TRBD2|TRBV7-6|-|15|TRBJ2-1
TGTGCCAGCAGCTCTCTAGCGGGGTCATACAATGAGCAGTTCTTC
CASSSLAGSYNEQFF
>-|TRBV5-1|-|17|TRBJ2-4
TGCGCCAGCAGCGAGACAGTGGGGGCCTTGGCCAAAAACATTCAGTACTTC
CASSETVGALAKNIQYF
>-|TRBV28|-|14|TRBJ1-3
TGTGCCAGCAGTCCACGGACAACTGGAAACACCATATATTTT
CASSPRTTGNTIYF
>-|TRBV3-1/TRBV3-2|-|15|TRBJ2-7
TGTGCCAGCAGCCAAGCCCGCGGCGGCTCCTACGAGCAGTACTTC
CASSQARGGSYEQYF
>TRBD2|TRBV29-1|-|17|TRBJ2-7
TGCAGCGTTACCGTGCGAGGGACTAGCGGGAAAGTCTACGAGCAGTACTTC
CSVTVRGTSGKVYEQYF
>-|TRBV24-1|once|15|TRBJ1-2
TGTGCCACCAGTGATTTAGGGGAGGGATTTGGTGGCTACACCTTC
CATSDLGEGFGGYTF
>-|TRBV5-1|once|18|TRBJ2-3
TGCGCCAGCAGCCCGGGGCGCACGGGACTTCGTCGCACAGATACGCAGTATTTT
CASSPGRTGLRRTDTQYF
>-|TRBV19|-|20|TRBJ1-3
TGTGCCAGTAGTAAACCACTCTGGACAGCGGCCCCTTTTTCTGGAAACACCATATATTTT
CASSKPLWTAAPFSGNTIYF
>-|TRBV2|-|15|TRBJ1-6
TGTGCCAGCAGCGAGATGGAGGGTGGGGATTCACCCCTCCACTTT
CASSEMEGGDSPLHF
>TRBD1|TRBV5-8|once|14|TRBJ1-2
TGTGCCAGCAGCACAGGGACAGGGATCTATGGCTACACCTTC
CASSTGTGIYGYTF
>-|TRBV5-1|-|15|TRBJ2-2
TGCGCCAGCAGCTGGCAATCTCAGGGCCCCGGGGAGCTGTTTTTT
CASSWQSQGPGELFF
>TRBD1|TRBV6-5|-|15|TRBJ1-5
TGTGCCAGCAGTCAGACAGGGGGTAGCAATCAGCCCCAGCATTTT
CASSQTGGSNQPQHF
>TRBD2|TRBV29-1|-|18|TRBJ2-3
TGCAGCGTCCTGGGGGGGGCCACTAGCGGGAGTATCACAGATACGCAGTATTTT
CSVLGGATSGSITDTQYF
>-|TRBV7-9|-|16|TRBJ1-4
TGTGCCAGCAGCCAAGGACAGTATGCAACTAATGAAAAACTGTTTTTT
CASSQGQYATNEKLFF
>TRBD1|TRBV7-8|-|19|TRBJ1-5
TGTGCCAGCACCCCGCCCCCCCGGGACAGCAAAAATAGCAATCAGCCCCAGCATTTT
CASTPPPRDSKNSNQPQHF
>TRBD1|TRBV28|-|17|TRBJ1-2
TGTGCCAGCAGGGCTGACAGGGAGGAAGGGGATTTATATGGCTACACCTTC
CASRADREEGDLYGYTF
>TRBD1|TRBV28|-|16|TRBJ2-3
TGTGCCAGCAGTGCCGGACAGGGATCATACCCAGATACGCAGTATTTT
CASSAGQGSYPDTQYF
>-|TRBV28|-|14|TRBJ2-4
TGTGCCAGCACCCCCGGAGGGACCAAAAACATTCAGTACTTC
CASTPGGTKNIQYF
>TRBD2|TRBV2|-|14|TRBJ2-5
TGTGCCAGCAGCCTGATGGGGGGGGAAGAGACCCAGTACTTC
CASSLMGGEETQYF
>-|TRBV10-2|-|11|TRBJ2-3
TGCGCCAGCACCTCCACAGATACGCAGTATTTT
CASTSTDTQYF
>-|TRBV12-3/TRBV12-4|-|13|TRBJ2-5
TGTGCCAGCAGGATTACAGGGAGAGAGACCCAGTACTTC
CASRITGRETQYF
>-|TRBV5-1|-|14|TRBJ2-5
TGCGCCAGCAGCTTGGCCCCCCAACAAGAGACCCAGTACTTC
CASSLAPQQETQYF
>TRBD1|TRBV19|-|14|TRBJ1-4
TGTGCCAGTAGTCCCCGGACAGGGGATGAAAAACTGTTTTTT
CASSPRTGDEKLFF
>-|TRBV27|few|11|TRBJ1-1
TGTGCCAGCAATCACGGCACTGAAGCTTTCTTT
CASNHGTEAFF